The present T cell receptor beta chain was sequenced within a study of human T cells and chemical hapten exposure. Study details: Patch tests containing 0.01% DPC, applied to the upper back, were read at 6 days.

The CDR3 spans 16 residues. The germline CDR1 and CDR2 sequences are SGHRS and YFSETQ. Trimming left V 0 bases short and J 4 bases short, with 11 bases between. Each CDR3 protein gets one entry after TCRdb re-called the RACE reads with MiXCR. The sample includes under 450,000 distinct CDR3 sequences, approximately 5% of them seen just once. Time point given: patch test 1, 2 weeks after DPC sensitization. As to treatment: therapeutic diphenylcyclopropenone sensitization with weekly scalp DPC. The input for sequencing was whole blood, taken in connection with sensitization to the hapten diphenylcyclopropenone (DPC). The source is a woman in her fifties or sixties with alopecia areata. Some clones in this sample may be carry-over from other donors' samples. The chain joins TRBV5-1 to TRBJ2-6; D is unclear. The CDR3 coding sequence is TGCGCCAGCAGCTTGGCCTTGAGTTCCGGGGCCAACGTCCTGACTTTC. Translated, it gives CASSLALSSGANVLTF.